The source of this T cell receptor (beta chain) is a study of T cell responses to AZD1222 COVID-19 vaccine. Study-wide results and caveats: Females made up more of the donors, who were largely white British, and clonal diversity may have come out too low.

For this clone: Its antigen remains unknown.

Libraries were prepared by immunoSEQ multiplex PCR; TCRdb keeps only in-frame clonotypes and omits some of them. The sample lists 110,000 or so clones, 85% to 90% occurring once. Germline values: CDR1 MNHEY, CDR2 SVGAGI. Unmatched junction bases numbered 5, after V lost 0 bases and J lost 5 bases. CDR3 size: 15 residues. Second-dose intervals of approximately 4 or approximately 12 weeks were pooled. The V and J genes are TRBV6-5 and TRBJ2-7, with 9 bases fitting TRBD2. The starting material was peripheral blood, obtained 28 days after the second AZD1222 dose. This clonotype was sampled from an adult who received the AZD1222 COVID-19 vaccine. The CDR3 here is CASSYSAGGPDEQYF. The CDR3 coding sequence is TGTGCCAGCAGTTACTCGGCGGGAGGGCCGGACGAGCAGTACTTC.